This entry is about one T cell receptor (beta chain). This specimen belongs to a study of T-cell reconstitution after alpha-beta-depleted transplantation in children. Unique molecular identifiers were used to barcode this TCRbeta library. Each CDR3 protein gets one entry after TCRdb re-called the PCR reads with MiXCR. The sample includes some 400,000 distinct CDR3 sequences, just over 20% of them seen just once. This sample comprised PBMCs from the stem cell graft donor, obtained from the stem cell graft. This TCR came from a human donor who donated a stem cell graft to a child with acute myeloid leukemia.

The CDR3 loop reads CASRTTGNYEQYF. The CDR3 bases are TGTGCCAGCAGAACGACAGGAAACTACGAGCAGTACTTC. This rearrangement joins TRBV28 to TRBJ2-7; the D gene is possibly TRBD1 (6 bases). The CDR3 totals 13 residues. Germline V CDR1 and CDR2: MDHEN, SYDVKM. V was pared by 6 bases and J by 3 bases, with 12 bases between.